These 3 T cell receptor beta chains were sequenced from one sample in a study of blood T cell repertoires in COVID-19. The table came from immunoSEQ multiplex PCR; TCRdb's copy has only in-frame clones and leaves some out. Among 120,000 to 150,000 clones listed, 70% to 90% were seen once. The sequenced sample was peripheral blood. Receptors originate from an older woman with acute or convalescent COVID-19.

The V and J genes are TRBV7-2 and TRBJ1-3; D is unresolved. The CDR3 runs to 13 residues. Germline CDR1 reads SGHTA; CDR2 reads FQGNSA. V was pared by 4 bases and J by 3 bases, with 7 bases between. The CDR3 bases are TGTGCCAGCAGCTCAGGAGGTGGAAACACCATATATTTT. Amino acid sequence: CASSSGGGNTIYF.

The V and J genes are TRBV6-5 and TRBJ2-7, with 9 bases identical to TRBD1. Germline CDR1 is MNHEY and CDR2 is SVGAGI. V dropped 4 bases and J dropped 3; count of bases not matched to a gene: 10. The CDR3 covers 16 residues. CDR3 nucleotide sequence: TGTGCCAGCAGTTCCCTGCGGGGACAGGGCGTCTACGAGCAGTACTTC. The encoded protein is CASSSLRGQGVYEQYF.

This clone was observed once. This sequence joins TRBV28 and TRBJ2-7, with D possibly being TRBD1 (5 bases). In germline, CDR1 is MDHEN, CDR2 SYDVKM. The CDR3 loop spans 12 amino acids. Trimming removed 5 bases at V and 3 bases at J, with 8 bases between. As DNA, the CDR3 is TGTGCCAGCAGTCTGACAGTCTACGAGCAGTACTTC. Translated: CASSLTVYEQYF.